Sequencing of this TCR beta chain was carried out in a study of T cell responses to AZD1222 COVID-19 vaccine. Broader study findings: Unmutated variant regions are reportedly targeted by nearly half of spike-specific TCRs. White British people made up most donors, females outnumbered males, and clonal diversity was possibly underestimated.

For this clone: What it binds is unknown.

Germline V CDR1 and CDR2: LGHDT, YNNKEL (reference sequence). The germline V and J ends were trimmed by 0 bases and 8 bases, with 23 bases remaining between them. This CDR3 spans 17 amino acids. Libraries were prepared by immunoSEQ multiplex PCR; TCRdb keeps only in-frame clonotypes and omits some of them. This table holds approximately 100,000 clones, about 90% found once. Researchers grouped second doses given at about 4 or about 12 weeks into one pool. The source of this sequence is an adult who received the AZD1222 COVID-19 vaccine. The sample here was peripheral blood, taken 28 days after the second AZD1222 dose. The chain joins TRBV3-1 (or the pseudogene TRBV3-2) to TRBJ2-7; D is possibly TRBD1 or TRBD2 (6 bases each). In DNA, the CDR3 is TGTGCCAGCAGCCAAGATCCGAGGGGACTGCGTGGGGGGCAGCAGTACTTC. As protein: CASSQDPRGLRGGQQYF.